Reported below is one T cell receptor (beta chain). Its antigen is not identified. Produced via immunoSEQ multiplex PCR; TCRdb's table is partial and in-frame only. The sample shows around 700,000 clones, less than 80% of them seen only once. The CDR3 sequence is 14 residues long. V was cut by 5 bases and J by 0 bases, with 9 bases left in between. Germline-derived CDR1 and CDR2 are SGHRS and YFSETQ. The data were obtained in a study of shared clonotypes between healthy human individuals. Study-level findings and limits: Naive CD4 clonotypes were shared across several donors at approximately 5.3%.

The sample was memory CD4+ T cells sorted from blood. Subset noted: CD45RA-negative fraction. This receptor was obtained from a woman between 25 and 40 years old in good health. V usage is TRBV5-1 and J usage is TRBJ1-3; D may be TRBD1 (6 bases). The CDR3 DNA reads TGCGCCAGCAGAACAGGGACCTCTGGAAACACCATATATTTT. It is translated as CASRTGTSGNTIYF. Full variable domain (outside the CDR3, taken from reference TRBV5-1 and TRBJ1-3): KAGVTQTPRYLIKTRGQQVTLSCSPISGHRSVSWYQQTPGQGLQFLFEYFSETQRNKGNFPGRFSGRQFSNSRSEMNVSTLELGDSALYLCASRTGTSGNTIYFGEGSWLTVV.